The rows below give T cell receptor beta chains drawn from one sample of a study of cytomegalovirus exposure and HLA in healthy donors. Using immunoSEQ multiplex PCR, the repertoire was profiled, and TCRdb retains in-frame clones only, with some absent. The repertoire holds 130,000 or so clones, 89% seen once, with roughly 1.2% in the top ten. The sequenced material came from PBMCs. The source is a woman in her late teens or twenties in good health and CMV-seronegative. Both conserved end residues are part of each CDR3. Fields, in order: J gene, clone size, D gene, V gene, CDR3 DNA, CDR3 protein. D genes are given only for firm matches. The size entry is marked missing in some rows and otherwise reads once, few, many or a size class.

TRBJ2-3 | . | TRBD2 | TRBV29-1 | TGCAGCGTTGATGCTTCTGGTGGGGGGGGTTTCGTAGATACGCAGTATTTT | CSVDASGGGGFVDTQYF
TRBJ1-3 | . | . | TRBV4-1 | TGCGCCAGCAGCTTTCGGGAGAGCTCTGGAAACACCATATATTTT | CASSFRESSGNTIYF
TRBJ1-2 | . | . | TRBV25-1 | TGTGCCAGCAGTGATCGGGGGGACTATGGCTACACCTTC | CASSDRGDYGYTF
TRBJ1-4 | . | . | TRBV25-1 | TGTGCCAGCGGTCTCGGGATACCTAATGAAAAACTGTTTTTT | CASGLGIPNEKLFF
TRBJ1-5 | . | . | TRBV27 | TGTGCCAGCAGTTTATCGTCCCCTTCGCCCCAGCATTTT | CASSLSSPSPQHF
TRBJ2-3 | . | . | TRBV5-6 | TGTGCCAGCAGCTTGGGGGCTAGCACAGATACGCAGTATTTT | CASSLGASTDTQYF
TRBJ1-2 | . | . | TRBV11-2 | TGTGCCAGCAGCTTAGTCCAGGGCAACGGCTACACCTTC | CASSLVQGNGYTF
TRBJ1-2 | . | . | TRBV7-9 | TGTGCCAGCAGTCTAGGAGAGAGCTATGGCTACACCTTC | CASSLGESYGYTF
TRBJ2-1 | . | TRBD2 | TRBV27 | TGTGCCAGCAGTTTGGGGTCGGGGCGGGGGAGATACAATGAGCAGTTCTTC | CASSLGSGRGRYNEQFF
TRBJ2-7 | . | TRBD1 | TRBV7-9 | TGTGCCAGCAGCTTCGGACAGGATATGAACGAGCAGTACTTC | CASSFGQDMNEQYF
TRBJ1-2 | . | . | TRBV29-1 | TGCAGCAGTCGAGAACAGTTCAACTATGGCTACACCTTC | CSSREQFNYGYTF
TRBJ2-7 | . | . | TRBV7-9 | TGTGCCAGCAGCTTAGTTGGCGGTACCTACGAGCAGTACTTC | CASSLVGGTYEQYF
TRBJ1-5 | . | TRBD1 | TRBV9 | TGTGCCAGCAGCCCCGGACAGGGGGTAGGGCAGCCCCAGCATTTT | CASSPGQGVGQPQHF
TRBJ2-2 | . | . | TRBV5-4 | TGTGCCAGCAGCTTCAGGGGCAGTATCACCGGGGAGCTGTTTTTT | CASSFRGSITGELFF
TRBJ2-2 | . | . | TRBV7-6 | TGTGCCAGCAGCCCACAACGTGTGGGACACCCCGCGAACACCGGGGAGCTGTTTTTT | CASSPQRVGHPANTGELFF
TRBJ2-7 | . | TRBD1 | TRBV9 | TGTGCCAGCAGCCCGCAGGGTGGACAGGGATTCGACGAGCAGTACTTC | CASSPQGGQGFDEQYF
TRBJ2-3 | . | . | TRBV2 | TGTGCCAGCAGTGAAGCGCTGAACTTGGTGGCGCAGTATTTT | CASSEALNLVAQYF
TRBJ2-5 | . | . | TRBV4-2 | TGTGCCAGCAGCCAAGACGCGAACCAAGAGACCCAGTACTTC | CASSQDANQETQYF
TRBJ1-1 | . | . | TRBV7-9 | TGTGCCAGCAGCTTCCAGACAAACACTGAAGCTTTCTTT | CASSFQTNTEAFF
TRBJ1-2 | once | . | TRBV7-9 | TGTGCCAGCACCCCACGGGGGGCAAGCTACACCTTC | CASTPRGASYTF
TRBJ2-1 | once | TRBD1 | TRBV6-5 | TGTGCCAGCTTCGGGACAGGGGTCAATGAGCAGTTCTTC | CASFGTGVNEQFF
TRBJ1-1 | . | TRBD1 | TRBV6-5 | TGTGCCAGCAGCCCAGGGGGCTCGGACACTGAAGCTTTCTTT | CASSPGGSDTEAFF
TRBJ1-1 | few | . | TRBV5-1 | TGCGCCAGCAGCTTGGGAGGGATGAACACTGAAGCTTTCTTT | CASSLGGMNTEAFF
TRBJ1-5 | few | TRBD1 | TRBV7-9 | TGTGCCAGCAGCTTAGAGGGCCGAGGGACAGGGCGCAATCAGCCCCAGCATTTT | CASSLEGRGTGRNQPQHF
TRBJ2-1 | . | TRBD1 | TRBV2 | TGTGCCAGCAGGGATAGACAGGGGGTAAAAGAGCAGTTCTTC | CASRDRQGVKEQFF
TRBJ2-1 | . | TRBD2 | TRBV9 | TGTGCCAGCAGCGTAGAAGTAGCGGGGGAAAATGAGCAGTTCTTC | CASSVEVAGENEQFF
TRBJ1-2 | . | . | TRBV2 | TGTGCCAGCAGTGAATCTCCCCGGGGGGCGCATGGCTACACCTTC | CASSESPRGAHGYTF
TRBJ1-2 | . | TRBD1 | TRBV19 | TGTGCCAGTAGTATATGGGCTGCGCGACAGGGGGTCAACTATGGCTACACCTTC | CASSIWAARQGVNYGYTF
TRBJ2-5 | once | TRBD2 | TRBV7-9 | TGTGCCAGCACCTCCCGACTAGCGGAAAAAGAGACCCAGTACTTC | CASTSRLAEKETQYF